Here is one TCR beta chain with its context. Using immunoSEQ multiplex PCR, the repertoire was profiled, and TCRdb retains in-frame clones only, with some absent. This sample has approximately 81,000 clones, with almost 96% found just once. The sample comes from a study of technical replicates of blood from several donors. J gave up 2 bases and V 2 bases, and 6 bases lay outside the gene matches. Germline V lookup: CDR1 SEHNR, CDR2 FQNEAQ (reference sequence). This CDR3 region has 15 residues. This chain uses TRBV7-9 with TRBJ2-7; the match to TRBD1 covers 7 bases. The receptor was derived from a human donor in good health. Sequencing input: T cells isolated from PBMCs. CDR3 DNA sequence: TGTGCCAGCAGCTTAAGGGGGCAAATCCCCTACGAGCAGTACTTC. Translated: CASSLRGQIPYEQYF.